Listed here are 8 T cell receptor beta chains from one sample, sequenced in a study of cytomegalovirus exposure and HLA in healthy donors. PCR amplification relied on 60 Vbeta primers (plus 13 Jbeta primers). The table came from immunoSEQ multiplex PCR; TCRdb's copy has only in-frame clones and leaves some out. With about 200,000 clones in the sample, the ten largest clones hold roughly 6.7%. The sample comprised PBMCs. Receptors originate from a young man in good health and CMV-seronegative.

The gene calls are TRBV7-8 and TRBJ2-7; no reliable D call. The CDR3 loop spans 16 amino acids. The germline CDR1 and CDR2 sequences are SGHVS and FQNEAQ. Trimming took 1 base from V and 0 from J, leaving 13 bases between them. The CDR3 nucleotides are TGTGCCAGCAGCTTAGAGGTCGGGTTCGACTCCTACGAGCAGTACTTC. This sequence encodes CASSLEVGFDSYEQYF.

The chain recombines TRBV5-1 with TRBJ2-3; 9 bases are shared with TRBD2. The J segment lost 5 bases and the V segment lost 0 bases, leaving 7 bases of the junction unmatched. Germline lookup yields CDR1 SGHRS and CDR2 YFSETQ. This CDR3 region has 16 residues. CDR3 protein: CASSLEGTSSIDTQYF. The CDR3 region has the DNA TGCGCCAGCAGCTTGGAAGGGACTAGCTCCATAGATACGCAGTATTTT.

V usage is TRBV4-1 and J usage is TRBJ2-3; TRBD1 aligns across 12 bases. The CDR3 runs to 21 residues. CDR1 and CDR2 (germline): MGHRA, YSYEKL. Losses at the gene ends were 2 bases for V and 5 bases for J; bases not matched to a gene: 20. The CDR3 DNA reads as TGCGCCAGCAGCCAAACCTGGGACAGGGGGCAACAACCATTGGCAGGAGATACGCAGTATTTT. It yields the protein CASSQTWDRGQQPLAGDTQYF.

The V gene is TRBV7-8, the J gene TRBJ2-7; 9 nucleotides match TRBD1. CDR3 length: 13 amino acids. The V gene's germline CDR1 is SGHVS and CDR2 FQNEAQ. V trimming: 11 bases; J trimming: 0 bases; junction bases outside the gene matches: 5. The CDR3 is CALGQGNSYEQYF. As DNA, the CDR3 is TGTGCCCTAGGACAGGGGAACTCCTACGAGCAGTACTTC.

V is TRBV11-3 and J is TRBJ2-1, with 14 bases lining up with TRBD2. This CDR3 is 15 amino acids long. Losses at the gene ends were 5 bases for V and 6 bases for J; bases not matched to a gene: 3. Germline V gene sequence: CDR1 SGHNT, CDR2 YENEEA. Written as DNA, the CDR3 is TGTGCCAGCAGCCCGGGACTAGCGGGGGCCAATGAGCAGTTCTTC. Translation: CASSPGLAGANEQFF.

The J gene is TRBJ2-2, the V gene TRBV4-3, with 13 bases fitting TRBD2. The CDR3 totals 17 residues. J gave up 3 bases and V 2 bases, and 3 bases lay outside the gene matches. The germline V gene has CDR1 LGHNA and CDR2 YSLEER. The CDR3 DNA is TGCGCCAGCAGCCAATATGGACTAGCGGGGGACACCGGGGAGCTGTTTTTT. Its protein is CASSQYGLAGDTGELFF.

V is TRBV10-1 and J is TRBJ1-2; 10 nucleotides line up with TRBD1. V shed 6 bases, J shed 2 bases, and the junction held 9 bases outside the gene matches. Germline lookup yields CDR1 WNHNN and CDR2 SYGVQD (reference sequence). The CDR3 consists of 16 residues. CDR3 nucleotide sequence: TGCGCCAGCAGGGGGACAGGGGAAACACAAAACTATGGCTACACCTTC. Protein sequence: CASRGTGETQNYGYTF.

The gene calls are TRBV10-3 and TRBJ1-2, with 9 bases matching TRBD1. The CDR3 sequence is 16 residues long. CDR1 is ENHRY and CDR2 is SYGVKD in the germline V gene. Unmatched junction bases numbered 10, after V lost 5 bases and J lost 3 bases. The CDR3 DNA is TGTGCCATCAGTTCCTTACACAGGGGGCTTTACTATGGCTACACCTTC. This translates into CAISSLHRGLYYGYTF.